This TCR beta chain was captured in a study of T-cell reconstitution after alpha-beta-depleted transplantation in children. Unique molecular identifiers featured in how the TCRbeta library was prepared. Each CDR3 protein gets one entry after TCRdb re-called the PCR reads with MiXCR. The data contain roughly 30,000 distinct CDR3 sequences, under 8% of them singletons. This clonotype was seen at least ten times. Its antigen is as yet unknown. The study, taken as a whole, reports: Roughly two months post-transplant, alpha-beta T cells reportedly originated from several hundred graft clones that had expanded. Some patients' high day-60 TCRbeta diversity was attributed to recipient cells surviving conditioning. Diversity and T-cell counts at one year after transplant derived mostly from new T cells.

The receptor's source is a child under three years old who had a stem cell transplant for acute myeloid leukemia, so the T cells may come from the graft donor. Specimen: peripheral blood, collected 60 days after TCRalphabeta/CD19-depleted stem cell transplant.

This chain's CDR3 is CASSYFGGAYNEQFF. The CDR3 DNA is TGTGCCAGCAGTTACTTTGGGGGCGCCTACAATGAGCAGTTCTTC. This chain joins TRBV6-5 and TRBJ2-1; possible D gene TRBD1, 6 bases. Germline V lookup: CDR1 MNHEY, CDR2 SVGAGI. CDR3 length equals 15 residues. The V end lost 1 base, the J end lost 2 bases, and 9 bases lay between the germline ends.